The entry below describes one T cell receptor (beta chain). The V gene end was trimmed by 0 bases and the J gene end by 0 bases; junction bases not matched to a gene: 7. Germline V lookup: CDR1 LGHNA, CDR2 YSLEER. The CDR3 length is 18 residues. This specimen belongs to a study of cytomegalovirus exposure and HLA in healthy donors. Researchers ran the PCR with 60 Vbeta and 13 Jbeta primers. Data came from immunoSEQ multiplex PCR; TCRdb stores just in-frame clones and leaves some out. This sample carries 150,000 to 200,000 clones, 81% of them seen once, and the ten largest clones take around 3.9%. This sequence joins TRBV4-3 and TRBJ2-5; 10 bases are a match to TRBD2. The sample consisted of PBMCs. This TCR was sampled from a man aged 45-65 years in good health and CMV-seronegative. The CDR3 DNA follows: TGCGCCAGCAGCCAAGATCTTAGCGGGGGGCCGTACCAAGAGACCCAGTACTTC. Amino acid sequence: CASSQDLSGGPYQETQYF.